The next 32 T cell receptor beta chains were all read from a single sample in a study of cytomegalovirus exposure and HLA in healthy donors. Libraries were prepared by immunoSEQ multiplex PCR; TCRdb keeps only in-frame clonotypes and omits some of them. In the table there are over 200,000 clones, 88% of which are singletons. Input material: PBMCs. Receptors originate from a woman aged 18-30 years in good health and CMV-seronegative.

The CDR3 loop is CASSFGTGFRADTQYF. The CDR3 nucleotides are TGTGCCAGCAGCTTTGGGACAGGGTTTAGGGCAGATACGCAGTATTTT. The chain employs TRBV5-6 and TRBJ2-3; 9 nucleotides match TRBD1. CDR3 length: 16 amino acids. Germline CDR1 and CDR2: SGHDT and YYEEEE. J gave up 4 bases and V 2 bases, and 8 bases lay outside the gene matches.

Only one count was recorded for this clone. DNA for the CDR3: TGTGCCAGCAGCTTAGATTTAGGAACAGACCAAGAGACCCAGTACTTC. The encoded protein is CASSLDLGTDQETQYF. The rearrangement uses TRBV11-2 and TRBJ2-5; D uncertain. Between the trimmed V and J ends, which lost 0 bases and 0 bases, there was a span of 11 bases. The CDR3 covers 16 residues. CDR1 and CDR2 (germline): SGHAT, FQNNGV.

The rearrangement links TRBV5-1 to TRBJ2-3; 7 positions match TRBD2. V was pared by 2 bases and J by 2 bases, with 8 bases of the junction left unmatched. The CDR3 is 16 residues long. From germline, CDR1 is SGHRS and CDR2 YFSETQ. In nucleotides, the CDR3 is TGCGCCAGCAGCTTAGCGCTAGCGGTTGACACAGATACGCAGTATTTT. It codes for CASSLALAVDTDTQYF.

This chain links TRBV18 with TRBJ1-1, with a weak D call TRBD1 (6 bases). The CDR3 consists of 14 residues. The V end was cut by 3 bases, the J end by 4 bases, with 12 bases between. CDR1 KGHSH and CDR2 LQKENI come from the germline V gene. The CDR3 coding sequence is TGTGCCAGCTCACCCCCTAGACAGGCCACTGAAGCTTTCTTT. Translated: CASSPPRQATEAFF.

The sample holds one count of this clone. The rearrangement uses TRBV7-9 and TRBJ2-6; tentative D call: TRBD1 (5 bases). Germline V CDR1 and CDR2: SEHNR, FQNEAQ (reference sequence). The CDR3 covers 13 residues. Trimming removed 8 bases at V and 4 bases at J, with 9 bases between. The DNA for the CDR3 is TGTGCCAGCGGGGCCGGGGGGGCCAACGTCCTGACTTTC. Protein sequence: CASGAGGANVLTF.

This clone has only one observation. In DNA, the CDR3 is TGTGCCAGCAGCTACGGGGGGGGCTACGAGCAGTACTTC. The encoded protein is CASSYGGGYEQYF. V and J are TRBV9 and TRBJ2-7, with 8 bases lining up with TRBD2. The junction had 3 bases not matched to a gene; V was cut back by 4 bases and J by 3 bases. The CDR3 consists of 13 residues. Germline lookup yields CDR1 SGDLS and CDR2 YYNGEE. Complete variable domain (other parts from reference TRBV9 and TRBJ2-7): DSGVTQTPKHLITATGQRVTLRCSPRSGDLSVYWYQQSLDQGLQFLIQYYNGEERAKGNILERFSAQQFPDLHSELNLSSLELGDSALYFCASSYGGGYEQYFGPGTRLTVT.

The chain joins TRBV30 to TRBJ1-2; D not resolved. V shed 0 bases and J shed 8 bases, with 13 bases lying between them. The CDR3 totals 13 residues. CDR1 is GTSNPN, CDR2 SVGIG, per germline (reference sequence). In nucleotides, the CDR3 is TGTGCCTGGAGTGTCGTGGCCCATGGCGGCTACACCTTC. This gives the protein CAWSVVAHGGYTF.

In this sample, this clone turned up once. The chain combines TRBV7-9 with TRBJ2-3, with 9 bases fitting TRBD1. Trimming cost V 5 bases and J 5 bases; bases outside gene matches: 11. CDR1 is SEHNR, CDR2 FQNEAQ, per germline (reference sequence). The CDR3 spans 16 residues. The chain's CDR3 is CASSPTGGDVGDTQYF. The DNA for the CDR3 is TGTGCCAGCAGCCCCACAGGGGGCGACGTCGGAGATACGCAGTATTTT.

V gene TRBV19 combines with J gene TRBJ2-1; TRBD2 agrees at 9 bases. This CDR3 spans 16 amino acids. V was clipped by 6 bases and J by 0 bases; unmatched bases: 6. Germline V gene data show CDR1 as LNHDA and CDR2 as SQIVND (reference sequence). The DNA of the CDR3 is TGTGCCAGTAGAGGGATTAGCGGGAGCTCCTACAATGAGCAGTTCTTC. Its translation is CASRGISGSSYNEQFF. Complete variable domain (other parts from reference TRBV19 and TRBJ2-1): DGGITQSPKYLFRKEGQNVTLSCEQNLNHDAMYWYRQDPGQGLRLIYYSQIVNDFQKGDIAEGYSVSREKKESFPLTVTSAQKNPTAFYLCASRGISGSSYNEQFFGPGTRLTVL.

This rearrangement joins TRBV6-5 to TRBJ1-2; D possibly corresponds to TRBD1 (5 bases). Germline V lookup: CDR1 MNHEY, CDR2 SVGAGI. The CDR3 length is 14 residues. The germline V and J ends were trimmed by 4 bases and 2 bases, with 11 bases remaining between them. The CDR3 nucleotides are TGTGCCAGCAGTTTGGAGGGGATGAACTATGGCTACACCTTC. Translated, it gives CASSLEGMNYGYTF.

This chain's CDR3 is CASRSDSSYEQYF. CDR3 sequence (DNA): TGTGCCAGCAGGTCGGACAGCTCCTACGAGCAGTACTTC. The chain carries TRBV28 and TRBJ2-7, with D perhaps TRBD1 (6 bases). Trimming removed 6 bases from V and 0 bases from J, with 9 bases in between. Germline loops: CDR1 MDHEN, CDR2 SYDVKM. The CDR3 is made up of 13 amino acids.

V and J are TRBV18 and TRBJ1-5; D not resolved. V lost 3 bases to trimming and J lost 0 bases, with 9 bases between them. Germline CDR1 and CDR2: KGHSH and LQKENI. This CDR3 has 15 residues. CDR3 in DNA: TGTGCCAGCTCACCGTCACAGTATAGCAATCAGCCCCAGCATTTT. Its protein is CASSPSQYSNQPQHF.

This chain connects TRBV19 to TRBJ2-7; TRBD2 aligns across 8 bases. The CDR3 is 16 amino acids. From germline, CDR1 is LNHDA and CDR2 SQIVND (reference sequence). J was trimmed by 1 base and V by 6 bases; bases with no gene match: 11. The CDR3 DNA reads TGTGCCAGTAGGACTAGCGCGCATTCGGGGTCCTACGAGCAGTACTTC. Translation gives CASRTSAHSGSYEQYF.

CDR3 in DNA: TGTGCCAGCAGCGGGCAGGGGCAAGAGACCCAGTACTTC. Translating gives CASSGQGQETQYF. The chain joins TRBV13 to TRBJ2-5; a weak D match, TRBD1 (6 bases). The germline gives CDR1 PRHDT, CDR2 FYEKMQ (reference sequence). This CDR3 has 13 residues. V gave up 5 bases and J gave up 2 bases, with 9 bases separating them.

The chain links TRBV28 to TRBJ1-1; D not certain. CDR1 is MDHEN and CDR2 is SYDVKM in the germline V gene. The CDR3 sequence is 13 residues long. Trimming pared 1 base from V and 4 bases from J, leaving 7 bases between. The CDR3 spells CASSLFEITEAFF. The CDR3 DNA follows: TGTGCCAGCAGTTTATTCGAGATCACTGAAGCTTTCTTT.

The rearrangement links TRBV5-1 to TRBJ2-1; 7 bases agree with TRBD2. The germline CDR1 and CDR2 sequences are SGHRS and YFSETQ. The trim removed 0 bases at V and 12 bases at J, leaving 12 bases unmatched. CDR3 size: 15 residues. The CDR3 region is CASSLVRGVPPPQFF. CDR3 in DNA: TGCGCCAGCAGCTTGGTCCGGGGGGTGCCACCTCCGCAGTTCTTC.

This chain joins TRBV4-3 and TRBJ2-6; the match to TRBD1 covers 11 bases. Germline values: CDR1 LGHNA, CDR2 YSLEER. Trimming cost V 4 bases and J 1 base; bases outside gene matches: 6. The CDR3 runs to 18 residues. The CDR3 reads CASSRAGTGGSGANVLTF. The CDR3 nucleotides are TGCGCCAGCAGCCGTGCCGGGACAGGGGGTTCTGGGGCCAACGTCCTGACTTTC.

V and J are TRBV14 and TRBJ2-3; D remains unclear. Per germline, CDR1 SGHDN and CDR2 FVKESK. The CDR3 is made up of 15 amino acids. The ends were cut back, 3 bases at V and 4 bases at J, with 14 bases in the middle. Written as DNA, the CDR3 is TGTGCCAGCAGCCAGTCAACCCTCACGGCAGATACGCAGTATTTT. Its translation is CASSQSTLTADTQYF.

The CDR3 loop reads CASDRDNQYQPQHF. The CDR3 DNA follows: TGTGCCAGCGATAGGGACAACCAATATCAGCCCCAGCATTTT. The chain uses TRBV28 and TRBJ1-5; D perhaps matches TRBD1 (6 bases). The CDR3 consists of 14 residues. Germline loops: CDR1 MDHEN, CDR2 SYDVKM. V dropped 8 bases and J dropped 5 bases, with 16 bases sitting between them. Looking up the rest from reference TRBV28 and TRBJ1-5 gives the full variable domain: DVKVTQSSRYLVKRTGEKVFLECVQDMDHENMFWYRQDPGLGLRLIYFSYDVKMKEKGDIPEGYSVSREKKERFSLILESASTNQTSMYLCASDRDNQYQPQHFGDGTRLSIL.

Here the CDR3 DNA reads TGCAGCGTTGAAGCCTTCCGGGACACGGGCAATGAGCAGTTCTTC. Its protein product is CSVEAFRDTGNEQFF. The chain couples TRBV29-1 to TRBJ2-1; possibly TRBD1 for D (6 bases). From germline, CDR1 is SQVTM and CDR2 ANQGSEA. V was cut by 1 base and J by 6 bases, with 16 bases left in between. CDR3 size: 15 residues.

This clone was observed a handful of times. The rearrangement uses TRBV27 and TRBJ1-1; no definite D call. The germline CDR1 and CDR2 sequences are MNHEY and SMNVEV (reference sequence). This CDR3 is built from 15 residues. The V and J ends lost 8 bases and 1 base respectively, with 17 bases between them. CDR3 protein: CASAIVPPRNTEAFF. Here the CDR3 DNA reads TGTGCCAGCGCAATTGTCCCCCCGAGGAACACTGAAGCTTTCTTT.

This sequence joins TRBV30 and TRBJ2-5, with TRBD2 matching over 8 bases. Germline-derived CDR1 and CDR2 are GTSNPN and SVGIG (reference sequence). This CDR3 spans 14 amino acids. The V and J ends lost 0 bases and 4 bases, in that order; junction bases with no gene match: 4. The CDR3 sequence is CAWSVPGTRETQYF. CDR3 DNA sequence: TGTGCCTGGAGTGTACCGGGGACTAGAGAGACCCAGTACTTC.

The chain carries TRBV6-1 and TRBJ2-3; D unclear. Germline loops: CDR1 MNHNS, CDR2 SASEGT. This CDR3 comprises 15 residues. Deletions cut 8 bases from V and 2 bases from J, with 17 bases between. The CDR3 sequence: CASAHPQANTDTQYF. CDR3 DNA sequence: TGTGCCAGCGCCCATCCGCAAGCGAACACAGATACGCAGTATTTT.

The chain joins TRBV7-9 to TRBJ2-3; tentatively, D is TRBD2 (5 bases). The CDR3 has 14 residues. The V end was cut by 5 bases, the J end by 0 bases, with 9 bases between. Germline assignment: CDR1 SEHNR and CDR2 FQNEAQ (reference sequence). The CDR3 bases are TGTGCCAGCAGCAATAGCGTGAGCACAGATACGCAGTATTTT. It translates to CASSNSVSTDTQYF.

The chain recombines TRBV7-9 with TRBJ2-2; D is unclear. CDR3 size: 11 residues. V lost 4 bases, J lost 5 bases, and 2 bases lay in between. CDR1 is SEHNR and CDR2 is FQNEAQ in the germline V gene (reference sequence). Here the CDR3 DNA reads TGTGCCAGCAGCTCAACCGGGGAGCTGTTTTTT. This codes for CASSSTGELFF.

V gene TRBV11-2 combines with J gene TRBJ2-7; the D is unclear. V gave up 2 bases and J gave up 3 bases, with 11 bases separating them. The CDR3 runs to 14 residues. The V gene's germline CDR1 is SGHAT and CDR2 FQNNGV. The CDR3 protein is CASSLSTANYEQYF. The DNA for the CDR3 is TGTGCCAGCAGCTTAAGTACAGCCAACTACGAGCAGTACTTC. Filled out from reference TRBV11-2 and TRBJ2-7, the complete variable domain reads EAGVAQSPRYKIIEKRQSVAFWCNPISGHATLYWYQQILGQGPKLLIQFQNNGVVDDSQLPKDRFSAERLKGVDSTLKIQPAKLEDSAVYLCASSLSTANYEQYFGPGTRLTVT.

V is TRBV27 and J is TRBJ1-4; 9 bases match TRBD1. The CDR3 spans 14 residues. Germline V lookup: CDR1 MNHEY, CDR2 SMNVEV (reference sequence). V trimming: 5 bases; J trimming: 8 bases; junction bases outside the gene matches: 6. The CDR3 loop reads CASSAGTGIEKLFF. The CDR3 bases are TGTGCCAGCAGTGCCGGGACAGGGATAGAAAAACTGTTTTTT.

V usage is TRBV2 and J usage is TRBJ2-1; 11 nucleotides align to TRBD2. The CDR3 contains 15 residues. Trimming at V came to 6 bases and at J to 9 bases, leaving 10 bases not matched to a gene. Germline V gene sequence: CDR1 SNHLY, CDR2 FYNNEI. This CDR3 reads CASSAVAGGRAEQFF. As DNA, the CDR3 is TGTGCCAGCAGCGCTGTAGCGGGAGGGCGGGCTGAGCAGTTCTTC.

The chain recombines TRBV4-1 with TRBJ1-1; D is ambiguous. The ends were cut back, 0 bases at V and 8 bases at J, with 4 bases in the middle. CDR1 MGHRA and CDR2 YSYEKL come from the germline V gene. The CDR3 is made up of 11 amino acids. CDR3 in DNA: TGCGCCAGCAGCCAAGACAAAGAAGCTTTCTTT. Protein sequence: CASSQDKEAFF.

The chain carries TRBV7-9 and TRBJ1-3; no clear D gene. Trimming took 6 bases from V and 1 from J, leaving 16 bases between them. The germline V gene encodes CDR1 SEHNR and CDR2 FQNEAQ (reference sequence). The CDR3 spans 16 residues. The CDR3 DNA is TGTGCCAGCAGATTACCCGTACACGCTTCTGGAAACACCATATATTTT. It codes for CASRLPVHASGNTIYF.

This chain links TRBV28 with TRBJ2-7, with 13 bases fitting TRBD2. The CDR3 spans 17 residues. With 2 bases clipped from V and 2 bases from J, the junction kept 6 bases outside the gene matches. Germline V gene lookup returns CDR1 MDHEN and CDR2 SYDVKM. In DNA form, the CDR3 reads TGTGCCAGCAGTTTAGTACTAGCGGGAGGGCTCCCCTACGAGCAGTACTTC. Its translation is CASSLVLAGGLPYEQYF.

This clone has more than one count but fewer than ten. The V gene is TRBV29-1, the J gene TRBJ2-7, with TRBD1 identical over 9 bases. The J segment lost 5 bases and the V segment lost 3 bases, leaving 8 bases of the junction unmatched. CDR1 is SQVTM and CDR2 is ANQGSEA in the germline V gene. CDR3 size: 14 residues. The CDR3 protein is CSVELQGAQNEQYF. The DNA of the CDR3 is TGCAGCGTTGAGTTACAGGGGGCCCAAAACGAGCAGTACTTC.